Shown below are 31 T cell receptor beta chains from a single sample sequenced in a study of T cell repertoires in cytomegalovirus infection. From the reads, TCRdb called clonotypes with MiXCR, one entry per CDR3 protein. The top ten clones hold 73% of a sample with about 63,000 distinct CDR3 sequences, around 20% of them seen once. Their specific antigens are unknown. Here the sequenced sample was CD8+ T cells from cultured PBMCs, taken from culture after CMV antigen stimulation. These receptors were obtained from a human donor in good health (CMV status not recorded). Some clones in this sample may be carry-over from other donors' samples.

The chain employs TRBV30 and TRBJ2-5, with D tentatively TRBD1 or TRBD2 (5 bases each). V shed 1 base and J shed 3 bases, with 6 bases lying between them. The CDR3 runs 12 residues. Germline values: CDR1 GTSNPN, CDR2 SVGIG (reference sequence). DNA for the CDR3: TGTGCCTGGAGTGGAGGGGAAGAGACCCAGTACTTC. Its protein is CAWSGGEETQYF.

The CDR3 region is CASSGDGIQYF. The CDR3 nucleotides read TGTGCCAGCAGCGGGGACGGCATTCAGTACTTC. This chain connects TRBV7-3 to TRBJ2-4; the D gene could be TRBD1 or TRBD2 (5 bases each). V was clipped by 5 bases and J by 9 bases, with 8 bases between them. Germline V gene data show CDR1 as SGHTA and CDR2 as FQGTGA. The CDR3 is made up of 11 amino acids. Full variable domain (rest looked up from reference TRBV7-3 and TRBJ2-4): GAGVSQTPSNKVTEKGKYVELRCDPISGHTALYWYRQSLGQGPEFLIYFQGTGAADDSGLPNDRFFAVRPEGSVSTLKIQRTERGDSAVYLCASSGDGIQYFGAGTRLSVL.

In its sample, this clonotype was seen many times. CDR3 residues: CASSSNQETQYF. Written as DNA, the CDR3 is TGTGCCAGCAGCTCTAATCAAGAGACCCAGTACTTC. This rearrangement joins TRBV6-2 or TRBV6-3 to TRBJ2-5; D remains ambiguous. The CDR3 loop spans 12 amino acids. Trimming removed 6 bases at V and 2 bases at J, with 7 bases between. CDR1 is MNHEY, CDR2 SVGEGT, per germline.

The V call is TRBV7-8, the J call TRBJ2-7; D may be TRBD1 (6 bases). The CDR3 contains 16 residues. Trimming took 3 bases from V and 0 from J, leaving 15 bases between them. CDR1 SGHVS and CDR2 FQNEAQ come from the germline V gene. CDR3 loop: CASSFRTAFSSYEQYF. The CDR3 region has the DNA TGTGCCAGCAGCTTCCGGACAGCCTTTAGCTCCTACGAGCAGTACTTC.

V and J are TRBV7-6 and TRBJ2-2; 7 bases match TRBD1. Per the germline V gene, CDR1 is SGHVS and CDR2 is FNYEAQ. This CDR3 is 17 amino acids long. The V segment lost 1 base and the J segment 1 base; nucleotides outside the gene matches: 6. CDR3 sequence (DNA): TGTGCCAGCAGCTTAGACAGTTGGACAGGGAACACCGGGGAGCTGTTTTTT. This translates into CASSLDSWTGNTGELFF.

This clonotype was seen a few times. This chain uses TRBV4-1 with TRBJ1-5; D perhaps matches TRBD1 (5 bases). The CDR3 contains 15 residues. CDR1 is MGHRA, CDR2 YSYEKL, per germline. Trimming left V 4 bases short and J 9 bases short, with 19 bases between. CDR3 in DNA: TGCGCCAGCAGCCCAGAGGGACGAGGGGTTCCGCCCCAGCATTTT. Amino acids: CASSPEGRGVPPQHF.

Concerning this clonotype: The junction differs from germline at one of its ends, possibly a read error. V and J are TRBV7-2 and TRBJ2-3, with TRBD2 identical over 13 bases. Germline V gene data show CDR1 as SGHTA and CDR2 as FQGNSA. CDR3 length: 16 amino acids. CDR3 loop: CAISAPLAGGPDTQYF. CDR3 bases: TGTGCCATCAGCGCCCCACTAGCGGGGGGGCCAGATACGCAGTATTTT.

DNA for the CDR3: TGTGCCTGGAGTGTATCTCGGACAGGGAGTCAGCCCCAGCATTTT. Translation: CAWSVSRTGSQPQHF. The rearrangement joins TRBV30 to TRBJ1-5; 8 bases agree with TRBD1. V was pared by 0 bases and J by 6 bases, with 7 bases of the junction left unmatched. The CDR3 consists of 15 residues. Germline CDR1 GTSNPN, CDR2 SVGIG (reference sequence).

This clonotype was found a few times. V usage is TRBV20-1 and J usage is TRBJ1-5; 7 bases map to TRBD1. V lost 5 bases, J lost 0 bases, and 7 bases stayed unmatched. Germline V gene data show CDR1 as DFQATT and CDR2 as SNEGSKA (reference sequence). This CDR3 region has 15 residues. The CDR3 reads CSARDSLFSNQPQHF. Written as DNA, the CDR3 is TGCAGTGCTCGGGACAGTCTTTTTAGCAATCAGCCCCAGCATTTT.

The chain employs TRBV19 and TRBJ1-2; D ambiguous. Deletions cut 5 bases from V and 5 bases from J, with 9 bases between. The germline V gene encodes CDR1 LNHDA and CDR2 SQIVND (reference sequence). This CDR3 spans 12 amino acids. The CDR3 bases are TGTGCCAGTAGTGCCGAAGGGTATGGCTACACCTTC. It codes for CASSAEGYGYTF. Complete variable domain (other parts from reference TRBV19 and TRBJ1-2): DGGITQSPKYLFRKEGQNVTLSCEQNLNHDAMYWYRQDPGQGLRLIYYSQIVNDFQKGDIAEGYSVSREKKESFPLTVTSAQKNPTAFYLCASSAEGYGYTFGSGTRLTVV.

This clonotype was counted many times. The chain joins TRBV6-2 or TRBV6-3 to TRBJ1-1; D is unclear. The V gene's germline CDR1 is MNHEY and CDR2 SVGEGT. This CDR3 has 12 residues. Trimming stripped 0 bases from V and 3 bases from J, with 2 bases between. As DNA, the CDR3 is TGTGCCAGCAGTTACTCCGACACTGAAGCTTTCTTT. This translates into CASSYSDTEAFF.

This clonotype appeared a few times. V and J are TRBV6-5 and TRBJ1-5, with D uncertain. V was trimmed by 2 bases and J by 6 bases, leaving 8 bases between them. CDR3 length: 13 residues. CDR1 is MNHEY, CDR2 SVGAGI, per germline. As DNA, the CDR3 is TGTGCCAGCAGTTACGGATTCGGTCAGCCCCAGCATTTT. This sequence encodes CASSYGFGQPQHF.

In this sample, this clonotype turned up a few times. The CDR3, as DNA: TGTGCCAGCAGTGACATAGGCTTTCTCTCCTACGAGCAGTACTTC. It translates to CASSDIGFLSYEQYF. The chain uses TRBV6-1 and TRBJ2-7; the D is unclear. The germline CDR1 and CDR2 sequences are MNHNS and SASEGT. This CDR3 is 15 amino acids long. V lost 3 bases and J 0 bases, leaving 12 bases between the germline ends.

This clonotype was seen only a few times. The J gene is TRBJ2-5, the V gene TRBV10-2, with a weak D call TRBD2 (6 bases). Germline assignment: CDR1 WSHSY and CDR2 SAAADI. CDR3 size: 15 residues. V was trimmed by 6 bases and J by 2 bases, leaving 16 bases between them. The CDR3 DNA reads TGCGCCAGCAGCTCACGCGGGACTCGGCAAGAGACCCAGTACTTC. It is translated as CASSSRGTRQETQYF.

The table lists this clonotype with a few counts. DNA of the CDR3: TGTGCCAGCAGTTTAAGCGGCCCCTACAATGAGCAGTTCTTC. This encodes CASSLSGPYNEQFF. The rearrangement joins TRBV12-3 or TRBV12-4 to TRBJ2-1, with D maybe TRBD2 (5 bases). V was clipped by 2 bases and J by 2 bases, with 7 bases between them. The CDR3 is 14 amino acids.

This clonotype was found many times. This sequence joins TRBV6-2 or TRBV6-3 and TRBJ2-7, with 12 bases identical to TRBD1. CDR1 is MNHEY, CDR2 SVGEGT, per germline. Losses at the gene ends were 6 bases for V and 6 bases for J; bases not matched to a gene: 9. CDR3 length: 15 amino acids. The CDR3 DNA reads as TGTGCCAGCAGAAAACCGGGACAGGGGGCACGCGAGCAGTACTTC. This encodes CASRKPGQGAREQYF.

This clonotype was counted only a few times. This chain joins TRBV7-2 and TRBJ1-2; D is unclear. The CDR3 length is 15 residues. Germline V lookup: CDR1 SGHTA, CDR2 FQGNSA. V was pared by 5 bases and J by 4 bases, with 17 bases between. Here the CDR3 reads CASSLSQQTFYGYTF. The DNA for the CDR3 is TGTGCCAGCAGCCTTTCTCAACAGACATTCTATGGCTACACCTTC.

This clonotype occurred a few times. CDR3 sequence: CASSQGAGDYEQYF. CDR3 in DNA: TGCGCCAGCAGCCAAGGGGCAGGGGACTACGAGCAGTACTTC. The chain is built from TRBV4-1 and TRBJ2-7; maybe TRBD1 (6 bases). The CDR3 length is 14 residues. Looked up from germline, CDR1 is MGHRA and CDR2 is YSYEKL. Trimming left V 1 base short and J 3 bases short, with 10 bases between.

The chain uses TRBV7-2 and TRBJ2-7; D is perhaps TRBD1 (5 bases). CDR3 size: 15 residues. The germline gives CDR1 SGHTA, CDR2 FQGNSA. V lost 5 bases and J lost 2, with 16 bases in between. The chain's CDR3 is CASSPVVQAAYEQYF. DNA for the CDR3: TGTGCCAGCAGCCCCGTGGTACAGGCCGCCTACGAGCAGTACTTC.

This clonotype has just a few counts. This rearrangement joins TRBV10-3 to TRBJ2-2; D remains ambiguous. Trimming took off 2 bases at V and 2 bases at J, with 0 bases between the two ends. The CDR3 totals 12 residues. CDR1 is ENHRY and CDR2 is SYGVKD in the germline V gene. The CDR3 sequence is CAISENTGELFF. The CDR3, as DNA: TGTGCCATCAGTGAGAACACCGGGGAGCTGTTTTTT.

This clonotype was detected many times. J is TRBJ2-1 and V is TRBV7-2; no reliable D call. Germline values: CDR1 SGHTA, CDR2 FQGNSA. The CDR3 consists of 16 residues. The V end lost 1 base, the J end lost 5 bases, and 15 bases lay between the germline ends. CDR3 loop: CASSLDSLWPHNEQFF. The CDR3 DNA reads TGTGCCAGCAGCTTAGACTCTCTATGGCCCCACAATGAGCAGTTCTTC.

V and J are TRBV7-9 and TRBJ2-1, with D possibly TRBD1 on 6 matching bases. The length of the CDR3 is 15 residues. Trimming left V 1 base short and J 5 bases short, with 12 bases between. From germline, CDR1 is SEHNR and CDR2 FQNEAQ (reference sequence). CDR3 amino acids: CASSLDQGTDNEQFF. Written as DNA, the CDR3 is TGTGCCAGCAGCTTAGATCAGGGGACCGACAATGAGCAGTTCTTC.

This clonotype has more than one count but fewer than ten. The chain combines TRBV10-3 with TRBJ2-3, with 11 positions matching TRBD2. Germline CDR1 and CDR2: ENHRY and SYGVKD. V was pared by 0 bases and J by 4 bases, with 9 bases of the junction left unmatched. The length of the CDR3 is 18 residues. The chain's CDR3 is CAISESSEGLADSDTQYF. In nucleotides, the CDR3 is TGTGCCATCAGTGAGTCATCTGAGGGACTAGCGGATTCAGATACGCAGTATTTT.

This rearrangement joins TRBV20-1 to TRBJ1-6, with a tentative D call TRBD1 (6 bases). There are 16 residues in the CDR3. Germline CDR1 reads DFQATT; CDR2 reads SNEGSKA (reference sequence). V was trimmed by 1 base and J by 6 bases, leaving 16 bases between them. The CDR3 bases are TGCAGTGCTAGAGGACGACGGACAGAGATTAATTCACCCCTCCACTTT. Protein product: CSARGRRTEINSPLHF.

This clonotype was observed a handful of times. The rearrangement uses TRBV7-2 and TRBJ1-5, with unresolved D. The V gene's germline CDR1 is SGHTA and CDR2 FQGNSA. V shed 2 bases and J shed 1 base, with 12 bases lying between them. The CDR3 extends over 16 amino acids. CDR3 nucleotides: TGTGCCAGCAGCTTAAACGGCGGTTTGAGCAATCAGCCCCAGCATTTT. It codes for CASSLNGGLSNQPQHF.

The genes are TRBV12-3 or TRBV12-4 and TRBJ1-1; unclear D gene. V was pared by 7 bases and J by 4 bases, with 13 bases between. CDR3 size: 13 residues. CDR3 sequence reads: CASISGSSTEAFF. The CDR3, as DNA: TGTGCCAGCATCTCAGGTTCTAGCACTGAAGCTTTCTTT.

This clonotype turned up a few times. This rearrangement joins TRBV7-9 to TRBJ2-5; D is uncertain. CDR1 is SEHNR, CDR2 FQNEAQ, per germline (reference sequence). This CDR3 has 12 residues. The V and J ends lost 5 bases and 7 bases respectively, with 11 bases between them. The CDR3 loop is CASSPLGRTQYF. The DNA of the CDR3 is TGTGCCAGCAGCCCCCTTGGCCGGACCCAGTACTTC.

As DNA, the CDR3 is TGTGCCAGCAGTTTGGGGGGGACTCCCCTCCACTTT. Amino acids: CASSLGGTPLHF. V and J are TRBV12-3 or TRBV12-4 and TRBJ1-6; D perhaps matches TRBD1 (5 bases). The CDR3 runs to 12 residues. V lost 3 bases to trimming and J lost 13 bases, with 10 bases between them.

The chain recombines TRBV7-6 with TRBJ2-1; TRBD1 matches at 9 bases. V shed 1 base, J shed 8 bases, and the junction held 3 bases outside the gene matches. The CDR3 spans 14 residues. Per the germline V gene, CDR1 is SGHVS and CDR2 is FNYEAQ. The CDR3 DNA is TGTGCCAGCAGCTTAGGTACAGGGGGCGATGAGCAGTTCTTC. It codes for CASSLGTGGDEQFF.

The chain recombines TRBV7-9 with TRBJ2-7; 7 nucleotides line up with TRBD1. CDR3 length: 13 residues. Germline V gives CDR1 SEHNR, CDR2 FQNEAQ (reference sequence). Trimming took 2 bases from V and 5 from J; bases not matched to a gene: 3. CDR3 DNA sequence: TGTGCCAGCAGCTTACGAGGGGGCGACGAGCAGTACTTC. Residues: CASSLRGGDEQYF.

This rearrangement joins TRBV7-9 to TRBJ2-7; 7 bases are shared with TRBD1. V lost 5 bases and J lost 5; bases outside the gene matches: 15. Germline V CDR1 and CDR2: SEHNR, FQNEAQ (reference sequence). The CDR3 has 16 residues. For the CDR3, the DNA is TGTGCCAGCAGCCTTAATCCCAACCTAGACAGGGACGAGCAGTACTTC. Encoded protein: CASSLNPNLDRDEQYF.